This T cell receptor (beta chain) was obtained from a study of T-cell memory formation after mild COVID-19. Study results and caveats: Clones that contracted from day 15 to 85 had balanced CD4/CD8; later expanders were CD4+ biased. Pre-infection memory harbored some responding clones, suggesting cross-reactive memory joined.

The V and J ends lost 1 base and 2 bases, in that order; junction bases with no gene match: 14. CDR1 and CDR2 from the germline V gene are DFQATT and SNEGSKA (reference sequence). This CDR3 contains 18 residues. Concerning this clonotype itself: Antigen: not known.

TCRdb used MiXCR to reprocess the 5' RACE reads, holding one entry per CDR3 protein. The sample holds hundreds of thousands of distinct CDR3 sequences, approximately 8% seen once. This chain links TRBV20-1 with TRBJ1-5, with 7 bases identical to TRBD1. The TCR sequence derives from a man between 18 and 29 years old who had mild COVID-19 (a few samples of this study predate the infection). Cell type and time point are not known. The specimen sequenced was PBMCs or a T cell subset sorted from them (not recorded which). The CDR3 spells CSARGSPRGLLGNQPQHF. Here the CDR3 DNA reads TGCAGTGCTAGAGGGTCGCCCAGGGGGTTGCTCGGCAATCAGCCCCAGCATTTT.